These T cell receptor beta chains were read from a single sample in a study of PD-L1 blockade in urothelial cancer. Sequencing was performed with immunoSEQ multiplex PCR; in TCRdb, only in-frame clones are kept and a portion is missing. The repertoire has about 80,000 clones, 85% of them found once; the top ten carry 6.7%. The material sequenced was PBMCs, taken around atezolizumab (anti-PD-L1) treatment. Source of these receptors: a man aged 35 to 55 with urothelial cancer. CDR3s include the opening cysteine and the closing phenylalanine or tryptophan. The D gene is left open where the match is weak. Only some rows state a clone size, as once, few, many or a class for expanded clones.

v_gene,d_gene,j_gene,abundance,CDR3nt,CDR3aa
TRBV9,TRBD1,TRBJ2-4,.,TGTGCCAGCAGCGAAGGGACAGGTTTAAACATTCAGTACTTC,CASSEGTGLNIQYF
TRBV19,TRBD1,TRBJ1-5,.,TGTGCCAGTAGTATAGGACAGGGAAGGCCCCAGCATTTT,CASSIGQGRPQHF
TRBV28,TRBD1,TRBJ1-4,.,TGTGCCAGCAGGATACAGGGGGACGGGGAAAAACTGTTTTTT,CASRIQGDGEKLFF
TRBV15,.,TRBJ1-5,.,TGTGCCACCAGCACCTCGACAGTGGATCAGCCCCAGCATTTT,CATSTSTVDQPQHF
TRBV19,.,TRBJ2-5,.,TGTGCCAGTAGTAAGGGGGGGTGGAGAGAAGAGACCCAGTACTTC,CASSKGGWREETQYF
TRBV7-9,.,TRBJ1-2,.,TGTGCCAGCAGCTTAGTGGCAGGGATTAATGGCTACACCTTC,CASSLVAGINGYTF
TRBV30,.,TRBJ1-2,once,TGTGCCTGGGTGGAGGGAGACATTAACTATGGCTACACCTTC,CAWVEGDINYGYTF
TRBV28,.,TRBJ2-7,.,TGTGCCAGCAGTTTACGAGCGCCCCCCTACGAGCAGTACTTC,CASSLRAPPYEQYF
TRBV30,TRBD2,TRBJ2-7,.,TGTGCCTGGTGCCCGGGAGGGACCCGCTACGAGCAGTACTTC,CAWCPGGTRYEQYF
TRBV19,TRBD2,TRBJ2-3,.,TGTGCCAGCCGTCTAGCGGGGCGTCTCACAGATACGCAGTATTTT,CASRLAGRLTDTQYF
TRBV7-6,TRBD2,TRBJ2-1,.,TGTGCCAGCAGCTTATCGGACCCTGGCGGGAGGGGAATTTCGTACAATGAGCAGTTCTTC,CASSLSDPGGRGISYNEQFF
TRBV19,.,TRBJ2-2,.,TGTGCCAGTAGTATCAAGACAGGATACACCGGGGAGCTGTTTTTT,CASSIKTGYTGELFF
TRBV11-2,.,TRBJ2-2,.,TGTGCCAGCAGCGTGCAGGGAACCGGGGAGCTGTTTTTT,CASSVQGTGELFF
TRBV14,.,TRBJ2-1,once,TGTGCCAGCAGCCGAAGGGGAATCAATGAGCAGTTCTTC,CASSRRGINEQFF
TRBV13,.,TRBJ1-2,.,TGTGCCAGCAGCTTAGACCCCCCGACATCCCTTAACTATGGCTACACCTTC,CASSLDPPTSLNYGYTF
TRBV30,TRBD2,TRBJ2-2,few,TGTGCCTGGAGGCCTAGCGGGAGAGGAACCGGGGAGCTGTTTTTT,CAWRPSGRGTGELFF
TRBV20-1,.,TRBJ2-5,.,TGCAGTGCTTCTTTCGGAGAGACCCAGTACTTC,CSASFGETQYF
TRBV30,.,TRBJ1-1,once,TGTGCCTGGAGTGTCATAGGCGGGAACACTGAAGCTTTCTTT,CAWSVIGGNTEAFF
TRBV5-4,TRBD1,TRBJ2-7,.,TGTGCCAGCAGCCGAGATCCGGGACAGGGGATGGGCGACGAGCAGTACTTC,CASSRDPGQGMGDEQYF
TRBV7-9,.,TRBJ2-1,.,TGTGCCAGCAGCGACCGACAAAGTTTTGACAATGAGCAGTTCTTC,CASSDRQSFDNEQFF
TRBV5-1,.,TRBJ2-2,once,TGCGCCAGCAGGGACGGGACACACACCGGGGAGCTGTTTTTT,CASRDGTHTGELFF
TRBV9,.,TRBJ2-3,.,TGTGCCAGCAGCGCCTTTTCGGTCACAGATACGCAGTATTTT,CASSAFSVTDTQYF
TRBV5-4,TRBD1,TRBJ2-7,few,TGTGCCAGCAGAATCCCGGGACAGGGAGGCGAGCAGTACTTC,CASRIPGQGGEQYF
TRBV27,.,TRBJ2-7,.,TGTGCCAGCAGTTATACGGGGGGCGCCCGTTACGAGCAGTACTTC,CASSYTGGARYEQYF
TRBV5-5,.,TRBJ1-2,.,TGTGCCAGCAGCTTCGGAACAGCCATAAACTATGGCTACACCTTC,CASSFGTAINYGYTF
TRBV9,.,TRBJ2-3,.,TGTGCCAGCAGCGCGGATGAGGCGCAGTATTTT,CASSADEAQYF
TRBV7-3,.,TRBJ2-5,.,TGTGCCAGCAGCGCTACCTTACAAGAGACCCAGTACTTC,CASSATLQETQYF
TRBV10-2,TRBD1,TRBJ1-2,.,TGCGCCAGCAAAGCGGACAGGGAATTCGGCTACACCTTC,CASKADREFGYTF
TRBV27,.,TRBJ1-1,.,TGTGCCAGCAGTTTATCGAGGAACGGGTTGCGGGACCGCGGGACTGAAGCTTTCTTT,CASSLSRNGLRDRGTEAFF
TRBV27,TRBD1,TRBJ1-2,.,TGTGCCAGCAGGGGACAGGGGGTGGGGGTGGTGGATGGCTACACCTTC,CASRGQGVGVVDGYTF
TRBV29-1,.,TRBJ2-1,.,TGCAGCGTTGAAATAGGCAGGGCCAATGAGCAGTTCTTC,CSVEIGRANEQFF
TRBV5-6,TRBD1,TRBJ1-2,.,TGTGCCAGCAGCGGGGACAGGGGATTTGGTGGCTACACCTTC,CASSGDRGFGGYTF
TRBV2,TRBD2,TRBJ2-5,.,TGTGCCAGCAGGTGGAGTAGCGGGAGAAACCAAGAGACCCAGTACTTC,CASRWSSGRNQETQYF
TRBV5-1,.,TRBJ1-4,.,TGCGCCAGCAGCTCGGGCAGGGGAACTAATGAAAAACTGTTTTTT,CASSSGRGTNEKLFF
TRBV15,.,TRBJ1-2,.,TGTGCCACCAGCAGAGAAGTTGACAGCTTCTATGGCTACACCTTC,CATSREVDSFYGYTF